Sequencing of this T cell receptor beta chain was carried out in a study of blood T cells in healthy people across ages. Researchers collected around 11 milliliters of peripheral blood from every single donor. A second PCR of about 7 to 12 cycles used a sample-barcoded 5' primer and a J-beta primer mix. Each CDR3 protein gets one entry after TCRdb re-called the 5' RACE reads with MiXCR. The sample lists more than 1,400,000 distinct CDR3 sequences, approximately 42% occurring once. CDR3 length equals 12 residues. Germline CDR1 and CDR2: SGHTA and FQGNSA. The V and J ends lost 11 bases and 2 bases respectively, with 12 bases between them. A remark on this clonotype: What it recognizes is unknown.

Study conclusions and caveats: It was held that diversity estimates obtained from one million T cells represented underestimates.

The chain carries TRBV7-2 and TRBJ1-2; D ambiguous. The TCR originated in a woman younger than 30 in good health. What was sequenced was blood. The CDR3 spells CAWSRTNYGYTF. As DNA, the CDR3 is TGTGCCTGGAGCAGAACCAACTATGGCTACACCTTC.